This T cell receptor (beta chain) originates from a study of T cell responses to AZD1222 COVID-19 vaccine. TCRdb keeps only in-frame clones here, not all; method: immunoSEQ multiplex PCR. Seen here are 75,000 to 95,000 clones, approximately 90% observed once, and the top ten hold around 7.1%. The CDR3 is made up of 15 amino acids. V gave up 3 bases and J gave up 0 bases, with 12 bases separating them. Looked up from germline, CDR1 is LGHDT and CDR2 is YNNKEL (reference sequence). Findings and caveats of the study: Females made up more of the donors, who were largely white British, and clonal diversity may have come out too low.

As concerns this clone: Antigen: not known.

The source is an adult in good health. This rearrangement joins TRBV3-1 (or the pseudogene TRBV3-2) to TRBJ2-7, with D unresolved. Sequences were derived from peripheral blood, sampled on day 0 of MenACWY control vaccination. The CDR3 bases are TGTGCCAGCAGCCAGAATACAGAAATCTCCTACGAGCAGTACTTC. This encodes CASSQNTEISYEQYF.